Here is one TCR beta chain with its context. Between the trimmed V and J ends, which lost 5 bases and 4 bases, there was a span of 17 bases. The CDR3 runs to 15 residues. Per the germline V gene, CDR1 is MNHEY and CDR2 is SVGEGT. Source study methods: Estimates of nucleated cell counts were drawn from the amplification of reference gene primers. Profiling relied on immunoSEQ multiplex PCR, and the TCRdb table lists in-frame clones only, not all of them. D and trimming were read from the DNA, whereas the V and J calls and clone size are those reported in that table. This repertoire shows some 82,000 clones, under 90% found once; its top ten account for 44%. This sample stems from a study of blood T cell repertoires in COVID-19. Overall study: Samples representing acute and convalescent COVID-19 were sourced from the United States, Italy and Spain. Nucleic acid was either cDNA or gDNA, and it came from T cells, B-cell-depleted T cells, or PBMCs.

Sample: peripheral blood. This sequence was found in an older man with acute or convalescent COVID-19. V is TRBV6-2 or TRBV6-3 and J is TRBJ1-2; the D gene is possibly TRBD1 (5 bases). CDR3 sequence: CASSPRGVLSYGYTF. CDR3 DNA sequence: TGTGCCAGCAGTCCCCGGGGGGTATTATCCTATGGCTACACCTTC.